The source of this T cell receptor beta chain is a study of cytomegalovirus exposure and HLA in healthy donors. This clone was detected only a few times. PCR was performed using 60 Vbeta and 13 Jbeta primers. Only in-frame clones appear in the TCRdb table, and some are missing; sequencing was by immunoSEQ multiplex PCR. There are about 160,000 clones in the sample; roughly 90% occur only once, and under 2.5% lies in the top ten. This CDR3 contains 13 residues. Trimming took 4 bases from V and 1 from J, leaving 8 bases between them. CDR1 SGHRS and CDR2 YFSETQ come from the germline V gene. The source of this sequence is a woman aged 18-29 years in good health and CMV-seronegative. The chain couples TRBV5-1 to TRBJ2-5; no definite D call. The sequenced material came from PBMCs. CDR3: CASSDSLQETQYF. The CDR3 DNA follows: TGCGCCAGCAGCGATAGTCTCCAAGAGACCCAGTACTTC.